This is a list of T cell receptor beta chains from one sample in a study of blood T cell repertoires in COVID-19. Clones were sequenced by immunoSEQ multiplex PCR, and TCRdb holds only the in-frame ones, with some missing. The repertoire has under 250,000 clones, over 70% of them found once; the top ten carry 8.6%. Sequenced input: peripheral blood. The receptor source for this set is a man aged 40-55 years with active or convalescent COVID-19. The CDR3 runs from the conserved cysteine through the conserved F or W. Fields, in order: D gene, J gene, clone size, V gene, CDR3 protein, CDR3 DNA. The D gene is left open where the match is weak. The size field is filled for only some rows; it gives once, few, many or a size class.

>TRBD1|TRBJ1-4|NA|TRBV19
CASSISLQGTNEKLFF
TGTGCCAGTAGTATTTCGTTACAGGGGACTAATGAAAAACTGTTTTTT
>TRBD2|TRBJ2-1|NA|TRBV7-3
CASSLDWTSEYNEQFF
TGTGCCAGCAGCTTAGATTGGACTAGCGAATACAATGAGCAGTTCTTC
>TRBD2|TRBJ2-4|NA|TRBV3-1/TRBV3-2
CASSQVRGGRGNIQYF
TGTGCCAGCAGCCAAGTTCGGGGGGGCCGAGGAAACATTCAGTACTTC
>NA|TRBJ1-2|NA|TRBV7-2
CASSRTETYGYTF
TGTGCCAGCAGCAGAACAGAGACCTATGGCTACACCTTC
>TRBD1|TRBJ2-3|NA|TRBV7-9
CASSLRTGGVDTQYF
TGTGCCAGCAGTCTACGGACAGGGGGCGTAGATACGCAGTATTTT
>TRBD2|TRBJ2-6|NA|TRBV3-1/TRBV3-2
CASSQESGGKDYSGANVLTF
TGTGCCAGCAGCCAAGAATCGGGGGGGAAAGACTACTCTGGGGCCAACGTCCTGACTTTC
>NA|TRBJ1-3|NA|TRBV6-1
CASSEGIRASGNTIYF
TGTGCCAGCAGTGAAGGGATCAGGGCGTCTGGAAACACCATATATTTT
>NA|TRBJ2-6|NA|TRBV19
CASSSRVHGANVLTF
TGTGCCAGTAGTTCCAGGGTTCATGGGGCCAACGTCCTGACTTTC
>TRBD1|TRBJ1-6|NA|TRBV18
CASSLRQGLNSPLHF
TGTGCCAGCTCACTCCGACAGGGGCTAAATTCACCCCTCCACTTT
>NA|TRBJ1-1|NA|TRBV6-5
CASSYRQGMNTEAFF
TGTGCCAGCAGTTACAGGCAGGGGATGAACACTGAAGCTTTCTTT
>TRBD2|TRBJ2-3|NA|TRBV4-2
CASSQVIAGGSTDTQYF
TGTGCCAGCAGCCAAGTTATAGCGGGAGGCAGCACAGATACGCAGTATTTT
>TRBD1|TRBJ1-2|once|TRBV19
CASSIVGDRAYGYTF
TGTGCCAGTAGTATCGTAGGGGACAGGGCTTATGGCTACACCTTC
>NA|TRBJ1-1|NA|TRBV6-5
CASSYKGVEAFF
TGTGCCAGCAGTTACAAGGGGGTCGAGGCTTTCTTT
>TRBD2|TRBJ2-7|NA|TRBV5-5
CASSHGLAGGTYEQYF
TGTGCCAGCAGCCACGGACTAGCGGGAGGGACATACGAGCAGTACTTC
>NA|TRBJ1-6|NA|TRBV7-3
CASSPTVNSPLHF
TGTGCCAGCAGCCCCACAGTGAATTCACCCCTCCACTTT
>NA|TRBJ1-2|NA|TRBV19
CASSILNGYTF
TGTGCCAGTAGTATATTAAATGGCTACACCTTC